These T cell receptor beta chains were read from a single sample in a study of blood T cell repertoires in COVID-19. Only in-frame clones appear in the TCRdb table, and some are missing; sequencing was by immunoSEQ multiplex PCR. Of fewer than 250,000 clones detected, roughly 80% appear once; the ten largest clones hold about 10%. What was sequenced was peripheral blood. The receptors here all came from a woman older than 75 with COVID-19, enrolled during active disease. The CDR3 runs from the conserved cysteine through the conserved F or W. D genes are given only for firm matches. Size is omitted from some rows. Given values are once, few, many or a class for expanded clones.

CDR3aa: CATTPQGSVRSSYNEQFF
CDR3nt: TGTGCCACCACTCCGCAGGGCAGTGTAAGAAGCTCCTACAATGAGCAGTTCTTC
v_gene: TRBV27
abundance: few
d_gene: -
j_gene: TRBJ2-1

CDR3aa: CASSYSKSNYGYTF
CDR3nt: TGTGCCAGCAGTTACTCGAAGAGCAACTATGGCTACACCTTC
v_gene: TRBV6-5
abundance: -
d_gene: -
j_gene: TRBJ1-2

CDR3aa: CASSQDRGLYNEQFF
CDR3nt: TGTGCCAGCAGCCAAGACCGGGGACTTTATAATGAGCAGTTCTTC
v_gene: TRBV4-2
abundance: -
d_gene: -
j_gene: TRBJ2-1

CDR3aa: CASSLDRGPQHF
CDR3nt: TGTGCCAGCAGCTTAGACAGGGGGCCCCAGCATTTT
v_gene: TRBV7-2
abundance: -
d_gene: TRBD1
j_gene: TRBJ1-5

CDR3aa: CASSAGTYNEQFF
CDR3nt: TGTGCCAGCAGCGCAGGGACCTACAATGAGCAGTTCTTC
v_gene: TRBV14
abundance: -
d_gene: -
j_gene: TRBJ2-1

CDR3aa: CASTRGGGIYGYTF
CDR3nt: TGTGCCAGCACCCGGGGGGGTGGAATCTATGGCTACACCTTC
v_gene: TRBV28
abundance: -
d_gene: -
j_gene: TRBJ1-2

CDR3aa: CASSRTGNTEAFF
CDR3nt: TGTGCCAGCAGTCGGACAGGGAACACTGAAGCTTTCTTT
v_gene: TRBV25-1
abundance: few
d_gene: TRBD1
j_gene: TRBJ1-1

CDR3aa: CASSSRSSYNEQFF
CDR3nt: TGTGCCAGCAGTTCGCGGAGCTCCTACAATGAGCAGTTCTTC
v_gene: TRBV2
abundance: -
d_gene: -
j_gene: TRBJ2-1

CDR3aa: CASSQFSGNTIYF
CDR3nt: TGTGCCAGCAGCCAGTTCTCTGGAAACACCATATATTTT
v_gene: TRBV12-3/TRBV12-4
abundance: -
d_gene: -
j_gene: TRBJ1-3

CDR3aa: CASNFGGQAHVVEQFF
CDR3nt: TGTGCCAGCAACTTTGGGGGACAGGCCCATGTGGTTGAGCAGTTCTTC
v_gene: TRBV2
abundance: -
d_gene: TRBD1
j_gene: TRBJ2-1

CDR3aa: CASRRTGASGANVLTF
CDR3nt: TGTGCCAGTAGGAGGACGGGAGCCTCTGGGGCCAACGTCCTGACTTTC
v_gene: TRBV11-1
abundance: -
d_gene: -
j_gene: TRBJ2-6

CDR3aa: CASSLAWGRTHGYTF
CDR3nt: TGCGCCAGCAGCTTGGCCTGGGGCAGAACTCATGGCTACACCTTC
v_gene: TRBV5-1
abundance: -
d_gene: -
j_gene: TRBJ1-2

CDR3aa: CASTTSRQAAGANVLTF
CDR3nt: TGTGCCAGCACCACTTCCCGACAGGCGGCTGGGGCCAACGTCCTGACTTTC
v_gene: TRBV5-6
abundance: -
d_gene: -
j_gene: TRBJ2-6

CDR3aa: CASSPQTGINSPLHF
CDR3nt: TGCGCCAGCAGCCCTCAGACAGGGATCAATTCACCCCTCCACTTT
v_gene: TRBV5-1
abundance: -
d_gene: TRBD1
j_gene: TRBJ1-6

CDR3aa: CLTGVNNQPQHF
CDR3nt: TGTCTCACAGGGGTGAACAATCAGCCCCAGCATTTT
v_gene: TRBV28
abundance: -
d_gene: TRBD1
j_gene: TRBJ1-5

CDR3aa: CASSRTRDSEAFF
CDR3nt: TGTGCCAGCAGCCGAACCCGGGACAGTGAAGCTTTCTTT
v_gene: TRBV7-6
abundance: -
d_gene: TRBD1
j_gene: TRBJ1-1

CDR3aa: CASSWGRTSGDYNEQFF
CDR3nt: TGCGCCAGCAGCTGGGGAAGGACTAGCGGGGACTACAATGAGCAGTTCTTC
v_gene: TRBV5-1
abundance: -
d_gene: TRBD2
j_gene: TRBJ2-1

CDR3aa: CASSDRVGFYTF
CDR3nt: TGTGCCAGCAGCGACAGGGTAGGGTTCTACACCTTC
v_gene: TRBV9
abundance: -
d_gene: -
j_gene: TRBJ1-2

CDR3aa: CASRIREEGTEAFF
CDR3nt: TGTGCCAGCAGAATAAGGGAGGAGGGGACTGAAGCTTTCTTT
v_gene: TRBV2
abundance: -
d_gene: -
j_gene: TRBJ1-1

CDR3aa: CASAPGARSTDTQYF
CDR3nt: TGTGCCAGCGCCCCTGGGGCCAGGTCCACAGATACGCAGTATTTT
v_gene: TRBV5-6
abundance: -
d_gene: -
j_gene: TRBJ2-3

CDR3aa: CAWGVAGGYTDTQYF
CDR3nt: TGTGCCTGGGGGGTAGCGGGGGGTTACACAGATACGCAGTATTTT
v_gene: TRBV30
abundance: -
d_gene: TRBD2
j_gene: TRBJ2-3

CDR3aa: CASSPYAGEQGYTF
CDR3nt: TGTGCCAGCAGCCCATACGCAGGGGAGCAAGGCTACACCTTC
v_gene: TRBV7-2
abundance: few
d_gene: -
j_gene: TRBJ1-2

CDR3aa: CASSQGLAGQTQYF
CDR3nt: TGTGCCAGCAGTCAGGGACTAGCGGGACAGACCCAGTACTTC
v_gene: TRBV27
abundance: -
d_gene: TRBD2
j_gene: TRBJ2-5

CDR3aa: CASSPSPGGAGNTIYF
CDR3nt: TGTGCCAGCAGCCCCTCCCCCGGGGGGGCTGGAAACACCATATATTTT
v_gene: TRBV3-1/TRBV3-2
abundance: -
d_gene: -
j_gene: TRBJ1-3

CDR3aa: CASRGQGGTGELFF
CDR3nt: TGTGCCAGCAGGGGCCAGGGTGGGACCGGGGAGCTGTTTTTT
v_gene: TRBV5-4
abundance: once
d_gene: -
j_gene: TRBJ2-2

CDR3aa: CATSALGQGPQETQYF
CDR3nt: TGTGCCACCAGTGCCCTCGGACAGGGGCCTCAAGAGACCCAGTACTTC
v_gene: TRBV24-1
abundance: -
d_gene: TRBD1
j_gene: TRBJ2-5

CDR3aa: CASSLASGSYTEAFF
CDR3nt: TGCGCCAGCAGCTTGGCCTCAGGGTCGTACACTGAAGCTTTCTTT
v_gene: TRBV5-1
abundance: -
d_gene: -
j_gene: TRBJ1-1

CDR3aa: CATSARQGSGELFF
CDR3nt: TGTGCCACCAGTGCCCGACAGGGGTCCGGGGAGCTGTTTTTT
v_gene: TRBV24-1
abundance: -
d_gene: TRBD1
j_gene: TRBJ2-2

CDR3aa: CASSPLPNEKLFF
CDR3nt: TGTGCCAGCAGCCCCCTACCTAATGAAAAACTGTTTTTT
v_gene: TRBV11-2
abundance: once
d_gene: -
j_gene: TRBJ1-4

CDR3aa: CASSLETGRDTQYF
CDR3nt: TGTGCCAGCAGCTTAGAGACGGGTCGGGATACGCAGTATTTT
v_gene: TRBV11-2
abundance: -
d_gene: -
j_gene: TRBJ2-3

CDR3aa: CASSQVLFGNTIYF
CDR3nt: TGTGCCAGCAGCCAAGTTCTCTTTGGAAACACCATATATTTT
v_gene: TRBV3-1/TRBV3-2
abundance: -
d_gene: -
j_gene: TRBJ1-3

CDR3aa: CASSLLGEGEQYF
CDR3nt: TGTGCCAGCAGCTTACTGGGGGAGGGCGAGCAGTACTTC
v_gene: TRBV7-9
abundance: -
d_gene: TRBD2
j_gene: TRBJ2-7

CDR3aa: CASSLGTSVTDTQYF
CDR3nt: TGTGCCAGCAGCTTAGGGACTAGCGTCACAGATACGCAGTATTTT
v_gene: TRBV7-3
abundance: -
d_gene: TRBD2
j_gene: TRBJ2-3

CDR3aa: CASSLGLGSGAHTGELFF
CDR3nt: TGTGCCAGCAGCTTAGGACTAGGGAGCGGGGCCCACACCGGGGAGCTGTTTTTT
v_gene: TRBV7-9
abundance: -
d_gene: TRBD2
j_gene: TRBJ2-2

CDR3aa: CASSGGTGNTEAFF
CDR3nt: TGCGCCAGCAGTGGAGGGACGGGGAACACTGAAGCTTTCTTT
v_gene: TRBV5-1
abundance: -
d_gene: -
j_gene: TRBJ1-1

CDR3aa: CASSLVGLSYNEQFF
CDR3nt: TGCGCCAGCAGCTTGGTGGGACTGAGCTACAATGAGCAGTTCTTC
v_gene: TRBV5-1
abundance: -
d_gene: -
j_gene: TRBJ2-1

CDR3aa: CASSESGRGYTF
CDR3nt: TGTGCCAGCAGTGAATCTGGTAGAGGCTACACCTTC
v_gene: TRBV2
abundance: -
d_gene: -
j_gene: TRBJ1-2

CDR3aa: CASSLAGGGGYGYTF
CDR3nt: TGTGCCAGCAGCTTGGCAGGGGGCGGAGGCTATGGCTACACCTTC
v_gene: TRBV5-5
abundance: -
d_gene: TRBD1
j_gene: TRBJ1-2

CDR3aa: CASSPLGANNEQFF
CDR3nt: TGTGCCAGCTCACCATTAGGGGCCAACAATGAGCAGTTCTTC
v_gene: TRBV18
abundance: -
d_gene: -
j_gene: TRBJ2-1

CDR3aa: CASSLGGESYGYTF
CDR3nt: TGTGCCAGCAGCCTAGGGGGCGAATCCTATGGCTACACCTTC
v_gene: TRBV9
abundance: -
d_gene: TRBD1
j_gene: TRBJ1-2

CDR3aa: CAISEGSGGNQPQHF
CDR3nt: TGTGCCATCAGTGAGGGGTCAGGGGGAAATCAGCCCCAGCATTTT
v_gene: TRBV10-3
abundance: once
d_gene: TRBD1
j_gene: TRBJ1-5

CDR3aa: CASSASGGATDTQYF
CDR3nt: TGTGCCAGCAGCGCGAGCGGGGGGGCAACAGATACGCAGTATTTT
v_gene: TRBV7-2
abundance: -
d_gene: TRBD2
j_gene: TRBJ2-3

CDR3aa: CASSSLPTFNEQFF
CDR3nt: TGTGCCAGCAGTTCCCTCCCGACATTTAATGAGCAGTTCTTC
v_gene: TRBV6-2/TRBV6-3
abundance: -
d_gene: -
j_gene: TRBJ2-1

CDR3aa: CASSVRGGTGELFF
CDR3nt: TGTGCCAGCAGCGTCAGGGGTGGCACCGGGGAGCTGTTTTTT
v_gene: TRBV9
abundance: -
d_gene: -
j_gene: TRBJ2-2

CDR3aa: CASSIDRGQPQHF
CDR3nt: TGTGCCAGCTCTATCGACAGGGGTCAGCCCCAGCATTTT
v_gene: TRBV18
abundance: -
d_gene: TRBD1
j_gene: TRBJ1-5

CDR3aa: CASSFGGARPETQYF
CDR3nt: TGTGCCAGCAGCTTCGGGGGGGCCCGTCCGGAGACCCAGTACTTC
v_gene: TRBV2
abundance: -
d_gene: TRBD2
j_gene: TRBJ2-5

CDR3aa: CASSETVGAFF
CDR3nt: TGTGCCAGCAGTGAGACAGTAGGAGCTTTCTTT
v_gene: TRBV6-1
abundance: few
d_gene: -
j_gene: TRBJ1-1